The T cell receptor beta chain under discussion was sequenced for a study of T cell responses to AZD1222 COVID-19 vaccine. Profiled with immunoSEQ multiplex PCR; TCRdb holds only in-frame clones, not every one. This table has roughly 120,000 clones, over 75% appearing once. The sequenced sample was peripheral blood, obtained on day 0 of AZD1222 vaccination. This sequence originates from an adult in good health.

CDR3 DNA sequence: TGTGCCAGCTCACCACCTCGCAATCAGCCCCAGCATTTT. Protein: CASSPPRNQPQHF. This rearrangement joins TRBV18 to TRBJ1-5; no firm D call. V lost 0 bases and J 2 bases, leaving 2 bases between the germline ends. CDR3 length equals 13 residues. CDR1 and CDR2 from the germline V gene are KGHSH and LQKENI.